This record covers a single TCR beta chain. The entry originates in a study of cytomegalovirus exposure and HLA in healthy donors. The study ran its PCR with 60 Vbeta and 13 Jbeta primers. The data were produced by immunoSEQ multiplex PCR, yet TCRdb's version contains in-frame clones alone and is incomplete. The sample consists of around 190,000 clones, roughly 9.4% of them appearing once. The clonotype comes from a young woman in good health and CMV-seropositive. The source material was PBMCs.

The CDR3 region has the DNA TGTGCCAGCAGCTTAGATCAGGGAAGTGGAGAGACCCAGTACTTC. This translates into CASSLDQGSGETQYF. V and J are TRBV11-2 and TRBJ2-5, with a tentative D call TRBD1 (5 bases). The CDR3 has 15 amino acids. Germline V gene data show CDR1 as SGHAT and CDR2 as FQNNGV. The germline V and J ends were trimmed by 0 bases and 4 bases, with 12 bases remaining between them.